Listed below are T cell receptor beta chains from one sample, sequenced in a study of blood T cell repertoires in COVID-19. Clones were sequenced by immunoSEQ multiplex PCR, and TCRdb holds only the in-frame ones, with some missing. There are 180,000 or so clones in the sample; about 90% occur only once, and around 1.2% lies in the top ten. Sequencing was carried out using PBMCs or T cells enriched from blood (not recorded which). The receptors were gathered from a human donor with acute COVID-19. The donor label of this sample is uncertain. Both conserved end residues are part of each CDR3. A D gene is named only where the DNA matches it firmly. Some rows mark clone size as missing; the rest say once, few, many or name a class of expanded clone.

abundance: -; d_gene: TRBD2; j_gene: TRBJ2-5; v_gene: TRBV28; CDR3aa: CASSLPTSGEYQETQYF; CDR3nt: TGTGCCAGCAGTCTCCCAACTAGCGGGGAGTACCAAGAGACCCAGTACTTC
abundance: -; d_gene: TRBD2; j_gene: TRBJ2-1; v_gene: TRBV2; CDR3aa: CASSGLLAGGLNEQFF; CDR3nt: TGTGCCAGCAGTGGGCTTCTAGCGGGGGGGCTGAATGAGCAGTTCTTC
abundance: -; d_gene: TRBD2; j_gene: TRBJ2-3; v_gene: TRBV9; CDR3aa: CASSTRLAGGRDTQYF; CDR3nt: TGTGCCAGCAGCACGAGACTAGCGGGGGGGCGAGATACGCAGTATTTT
abundance: -; d_gene: -; j_gene: TRBJ2-7; v_gene: TRBV5-4; CDR3aa: CASSLAGIAAEQYF; CDR3nt: TGTGCCAGCAGCTTGGCGGGGATAGCCGCCGAGCAGTACTTC
abundance: -; d_gene: TRBD1; j_gene: TRBJ2-7; v_gene: TRBV4-3; CDR3aa: CASSQDRGEQYF; CDR3nt: TGCGCCAGCAGCCAAGACAGGGGGGAGCAGTACTTC
abundance: few; d_gene: -; j_gene: TRBJ2-7; v_gene: TRBV3-1/TRBV3-2; CDR3aa: CASSRVQGEREQYF; CDR3nt: TGTGCCAGCAGCCGCGTACAGGGTGAGCGCGAGCAGTACTTC
abundance: -; d_gene: TRBD1; j_gene: TRBJ2-3; v_gene: TRBV7-2; CDR3aa: CASSLGGQGLDTQYF; CDR3nt: TGTGCCAGCAGCTTAGGGGGACAGGGGTTGGATACGCAGTATTTT
abundance: -; d_gene: TRBD1; j_gene: TRBJ1-1; v_gene: TRBV18; CDR3aa: CASSPGQGRNTEAFF; CDR3nt: TGTGCCAGCTCACCTGGACAGGGAAGGAACACTGAAGCTTTCTTT
abundance: -; d_gene: TRBD2; j_gene: TRBJ2-5; v_gene: TRBV5-1; CDR3aa: CASSPGTSGGETQYF; CDR3nt: TGCGCCAGCAGCCCTGGGACTAGCGGGGGGGAGACCCAGTACTTC
abundance: -; d_gene: TRBD2; j_gene: TRBJ2-3; v_gene: TRBV27; CDR3aa: CASSSGLAGATDTQYF; CDR3nt: TGTGCCAGCAGTTCTGGACTAGCGGGGGCCACAGATACGCAGTATTTT
abundance: -; d_gene: -; j_gene: TRBJ2-3; v_gene: TRBV11-2; CDR3aa: CASSLDGAGPPDTQYF; CDR3nt: TGTGCCAGCAGCTTAGATGGCGCGGGACCCCCAGATACGCAGTATTTT
abundance: -; d_gene: TRBD1; j_gene: TRBJ2-4; v_gene: TRBV6-5; CDR3aa: CASSYPDRVAKNIQYF; CDR3nt: TGTGCCAGCAGTTACCCAGACAGGGTAGCCAAAAACATTCAGTACTTC
abundance: -; d_gene: -; j_gene: TRBJ2-7; v_gene: TRBV7-2; CDR3aa: CASSLGLKSYEQYF; CDR3nt: TGTGCCAGCAGCTTGGGACTGAAGTCCTACGAGCAGTACTTC
abundance: -; d_gene: TRBD2; j_gene: TRBJ2-7; v_gene: TRBV12-5; CDR3aa: CASGRLAGGYEQYF; CDR3nt: TGTGCTAGTGGTCGACTAGCGGGGGGATACGAGCAGTACTTC
abundance: few; d_gene: TRBD1; j_gene: TRBJ1-2; v_gene: TRBV5-1; CDR3aa: CASSDRGQGYTF; CDR3nt: TGCGCCAGCAGCGACAGGGGGCAGGGCTACACCTTC
abundance: -; d_gene: TRBD1; j_gene: TRBJ1-4; v_gene: TRBV30; CDR3aa: CAWRDRGQTTNEKLFF; CDR3nt: TGTGCCTGGAGGGACAGGGGGCAAACAACTAATGAAAAACTGTTTTTT
abundance: -; d_gene: TRBD2; j_gene: TRBJ2-1; v_gene: TRBV10-3; CDR3aa: CAISSTSGQDYNEQFF; CDR3nt: TGTGCCATCAGCTCTACTAGCGGTCAGGACTACAATGAGCAGTTCTTC
abundance: -; d_gene: TRBD2; j_gene: TRBJ2-7; v_gene: TRBV2; CDR3aa: CASSERETSRYEQYF; CDR3nt: TGTGCCAGCAGTGAAAGGGAGACTAGCCGCTACGAGCAGTACTTC
abundance: -; d_gene: -; j_gene: TRBJ2-1; v_gene: TRBV4-2; CDR3aa: CASSPTRGAYNEQFF; CDR3nt: TGTGCCAGCAGCCCGACTCGGGGGGCGTACAATGAGCAGTTCTTC
abundance: -; d_gene: -; j_gene: TRBJ2-7; v_gene: TRBV27; CDR3aa: CASSPGLSYEQYF; CDR3nt: TGTGCCAGCAGTCCAGGATTATCCTACGAGCAGTACTTC
abundance: -; d_gene: -; j_gene: TRBJ2-7; v_gene: TRBV4-1; CDR3aa: CASSLGLSSYEQYF; CDR3nt: TGCGCCAGCAGCCTGGGGCTATCCTCCTACGAGCAGTACTTC